This T cell receptor (beta chain) was documented in a study of a mutant IDH1 vaccine in newly diagnosed glioma. Study as a whole: Treated individuals were about 62% male and around 40% female, averaging about 40 years of age.

TCRdb keeps only in-frame clones here, not all; method: immunoSEQ multiplex PCR. The data show about 65,000 clones, with roughly 84% seen just once and about 4% held by the top ten. Time point noted: week 23, last vaccination. Every vaccine dose comprised 300 ug of mutant IDH1 20-mer peptide plus topical imiquimod. General study results and limits: With respect to changes in top peripheral T cell clonotypes, pseudoprogression seemed unrelated.

Regarding this clone: Its antigen is currently unknown.

The material was PBMCs, obtained from a glioma patient whose treatment included an IDH1 peptide vaccine. This receptor was taken from a man aged 30 to 39 with glioma.

The CDR3 loop is CASGRVQETQYF. CDR3 nucleotide sequence: TGTGCCAGCGGCCGGGTGCAAGAGACCCAGTACTTC. The rearrangement joins TRBV28 to TRBJ2-5; D not certain. CDR3 length equals 12 residues. Trimming removed 8 bases from V and 2 bases from J, with 9 bases in between. The germline gives CDR1 MDHEN, CDR2 SYDVKM.